This entry lists 17 T cell receptor beta chains sequenced from one sample in a study of OX40 agonist ivuxolimab in advanced cancers. Profiling relied on immunoSEQ multiplex PCR, and the TCRdb table lists in-frame clones only, not all of them. The table has around 64,000 clones, 87% seen once. The sequences come from CD4+ or CD8+ T cells sorted from blood, collected in a trial of the OX40 agonist ivuxolimab. The receptors were gathered from an adult with an advanced solid tumor such as melanoma, head and neck, liver or kidney cancer.

This chain links TRBV30 with TRBJ1-2, with D possibly TRBD1 on 6 matching bases. In germline, CDR1 is GTSNPN, CDR2 SVGIG (reference sequence). Deletions cut 5 bases from V and 4 bases from J, with 17 bases between. The CDR3 sequence is 14 residues long. CDR3 protein: CAWGNRASSYGYTF. Here the CDR3 DNA reads TGTGCCTGGGGCAACAGGGCGTCTAGCTATGGCTACACCTTC.

The rearrangement uses TRBV4-2 and TRBJ2-1; 14 nucleotides align to TRBD2. Germline V gene lookup returns CDR1 LGHNA and CDR2 YNFKEQ. Unmatched junction bases numbered 3, after V lost 0 bases and J lost 8 bases. The CDR3 has 16 residues. CDR3 coding DNA: TGTGCCAGCAGCCAAGATGGGACTAGCGGGAGTCATGAGCAGTTCTTC. Translation: CASSQDGTSGSHEQFF.

The chain employs TRBV5-1 and TRBJ2-5; TRBD1 aligns across 9 bases. The V segment lost 4 bases and the J segment 4 bases; nucleotides outside the gene matches: 8. The CDR3 consists of 15 residues. The germline CDR1 and CDR2 sequences are SGHRS and YFSETQ. The CDR3 DNA is TGCGCCAGCAGCCCGACAGGGGGAAAGGGAGAGACCCAGTACTTC. This translates into CASSPTGGKGETQYF.

CDR3 loop: CAWSVRGSGNTIYF. CDR3 DNA: TGTGCCTGGAGCGTCCGGGGCTCTGGAAACACCATATATTTT. The gene calls are TRBV30 and TRBJ1-3; D is unresolved. CDR1 is GTSNPN and CDR2 is SVGIG in the germline V gene (reference sequence). CDR3 length: 14 amino acids. V was pared by 3 bases and J by 0 bases, with 9 bases between.

CDR3: CASSSGTGWGSNQPQHF. CDR3 bases: TGTGCCAGTAGCTCTGGGACAGGGTGGGGGAGCAATCAGCCCCAGCATTTT. The chain joins TRBV19 to TRBJ1-5; 9 bases are shared with TRBD1. Per germline, CDR1 LNHDA and CDR2 SQIVND (reference sequence). The CDR3 contains 17 residues. J gave up 1 base and V 6 bases, and 10 bases lay outside the gene matches.

The chain carries TRBV25-1 and TRBJ2-2, with D perhaps matching TRBD2 (5 bases). Trimming removed 6 bases from V and 6 bases from J, with 20 bases in between. This CDR3 comprises 16 residues. CDR1 is MGHDK, CDR2 SYGVNS, per germline. The CDR3 nucleotides read TGTGCCAGCAGCCGAATGGGCGAGGGAAGAGCCGGGGAGCTGTTTTTT. It specifies CASSRMGEGRAGELFF.

The rearrangement links TRBV5-5 to TRBJ1-1, with D possibly matching TRBD1 (6 bases). V was pared by 2 bases and J by 4 bases, with 9 bases between. There are 13 residues in the CDR3. The germline V gene has CDR1 SGHKS and CDR2 YYEKEE (reference sequence). In nucleotides, the CDR3 is TGTGCCAGCAGCTTTCAAGGGGGCACTGAAGCTTTCTTT. Amino acids: CASSFQGGTEAFF. Together with reference TRBV5-5 and TRBJ1-1, the CDR3 gives the full variable domain: DAGVTQSPTHLIKTRGQQVTLRCSPISGHKSVSWYQQVLGQGPQFIFQYYEKEERGRGNFPDRFSARQFPNYSSELNVNALLLGDSALYLCASSFQGGTEAFFGQGTRLTVV.

The gene calls are TRBV6-1 and TRBJ1-1; 7 bases match TRBD1. Per germline, CDR1 MNHNS and CDR2 SASEGT. The CDR3 runs to 14 residues. The trim removed 6 bases at V and 3 bases at J, leaving 7 bases unmatched. The CDR3 sequence: CASRPTGEYTEAFF. CDR3 DNA sequence: TGTGCCAGCAGGCCCACAGGGGAGTACACTGAAGCTTTCTTT.

As regards this clone: Other DNA sequences within the sample encode an identical CDR3. The genes are TRBV5-4 and TRBJ2-5; D ambiguous. Trimming took 0 bases from V and 1 from J, leaving 7 bases between them. The CDR3 spans 14 residues. Germline V gives CDR1 SGHNT, CDR2 YYREEE (reference sequence). Here the CDR3 reads CASSLGSRQETQYF. The CDR3, as DNA: TGTGCCAGCAGCTTGGGGTCGCGCCAAGAGACCCAGTACTTC.

The V and J genes are TRBV19 and TRBJ1-5; D may be TRBD1 (5 bases). The CDR3 has 15 residues. V was shortened by 6 bases and J by 3 bases, with 15 bases between the two germline ends. Germline CDR1 LNHDA, CDR2 SQIVND (reference sequence). CDR3 loop: CASRRDQSPNQPQHF. The CDR3 nucleotides read TGTGCCAGTAGAAGGGACCAGAGTCCCAATCAGCCCCAGCATTTT.

The J gene is TRBJ1-1, the V gene TRBV30; D uncertain. This CDR3 is built from 14 residues. V was shortened by 4 bases and J by 1 base, with 13 bases between the two germline ends. Germline CDR1 reads GTSNPN; CDR2 reads SVGIG (reference sequence). For the CDR3, the DNA is TGTGCCTGGAAAAAGATTACAGAGAACACTGAAGCTTTCTTT. Its translation: CAWKKITENTEAFF.

V gene TRBV10-1 combines with J gene TRBJ1-4, with TRBD1 as a possible D gene (5 bases). Germline V gene lookup returns CDR1 WNHNN and CDR2 SYGVQD (reference sequence). The ends were cut back, 1 base at V and 2 bases at J, with 8 bases in the middle. The CDR3 has 15 residues. CDR3 loop: CASSEFPGTNEKLFF. The CDR3 nucleotides are TGCGCCAGCAGTGAGTTCCCAGGGACTAATGAAAAACTGTTTTTT.

The V and J genes are TRBV28 and TRBJ2-1; 7 bases are a match to TRBD1. Trimming cost V 2 bases and J 7 bases; bases outside gene matches: 11. CDR1 and CDR2 (germline): MDHEN, SYDVKM. This CDR3 region has 16 residues. The CDR3 nucleotides read TGTGCCAGCAGTTTAAATTTGAGGGGGCGCGGGAATGAGCAGTTCTTC. Protein: CASSLNLRGRGNEQFF.

The J gene is TRBJ1-1, the V gene TRBV5-1; weak D call: TRBD1 (6 bases). Trimming took 4 bases from V and 3 from J, leaving 10 bases between them. The CDR3 runs 13 residues. The germline CDR1 and CDR2 sequences are SGHRS and YFSETQ. CDR3 sequence reads: CASSPRTDTEAFF. The CDR3 DNA sequence: TGCGCCAGCAGCCCCCGGACAGACACTGAAGCTTTCTTT.

This clone was counted between two and nine times. The rearrangement joins TRBV4-2 to TRBJ1-5; D might be TRBD1 (5 bases). The CDR3 totals 15 residues. V was shortened by 5 bases and J by 3 bases, with 14 bases between the two germline ends. Germline V gene data show CDR1 as LGHNA and CDR2 as YNFKEQ. The CDR3 DNA reads TGTGCCAGCAGCGGAGGGGACGGGCACAATCAGCCCCAGCATTTT. This gives the protein CASSGGDGHNQPQHF.

This clone was seen just once. The chain joins TRBV19 to TRBJ2-4; TRBD1 matches 7 bases. Trimming removed 7 bases from V and 9 bases from J; junction bases left unmatched: 9. The CDR3 runs to 13 residues. Germline CDR1 LNHDA, CDR2 SQIVND (reference sequence). The CDR3 is CASTSPPGGIQYF. Here the CDR3 DNA reads TGTGCCAGTACCTCCCCCCCAGGGGGCATTCAGTACTTC.

The chain is built from TRBV5-4 and TRBJ1-1; a possible D gene is TRBD1 (5 bases). The germline V gene has CDR1 SGHNT and CDR2 YYREEE (reference sequence). The CDR3 is 14 residues long. V was trimmed by 4 bases and J by 1 base, leaving 11 bases between them. This chain's CDR3 is CASSAQGRNTEAFF. The CDR3 DNA reads as TGTGCCAGCAGCGCCCAGGGCAGGAACACTGAAGCTTTCTTT.